This T cell receptor beta chain was observed in a study of blood T cell repertoires in COVID-19. The protocol was immunoSEQ multiplex PCR, while the TCRdb copy is restricted to in-frame clones and leaves out a portion. The table shows approximately 160,000 clones, with about 86% occurring only once. With 6 bases clipped from V and 5 bases from J, the junction kept 18 bases outside the gene matches. The CDR3 is 18 residues long. From germline, CDR1 is ENHRY and CDR2 SYGVKD. This TCR derives from a woman of 80 years or more with acute or convalescent COVID-19. The chain combines TRBV10-3 with TRBJ1-5, with 8 positions matching TRBD1. Source material: peripheral blood. This CDR3 reads CAISTGQGSLTNYQPQHF. Written as DNA, the CDR3 is TGTGCCATCAGCACCGGACAGGGCTCTCTTACAAACTATCAGCCCCAGCATTTT.